This T cell receptor (beta chain) stems from a study of blood T cell repertoires in COVID-19. Study information: Samples representing acute and convalescent COVID-19 were sourced from the United States, Italy and Spain. T cells, B-cell-depleted T cells, or PBMCs provided the cDNA or gDNA that served as material.

The germline gives CDR1 MDHEN, CDR2 SYDVKM. This CDR3 has 13 residues. Trimming pared 2 bases from V and 3 bases from J, leaving 7 bases between. The method was immunoSEQ multiplex PCR; TCRdb's version includes in-frame clones alone and lacks a portion of them. Of some 400,000 clones in the sample, 90% were seen once. This TCR was recovered from a man in his late teens or twenties with active or convalescent COVID-19. The sequenced sample was peripheral blood. The chain combines TRBV28 with TRBJ2-5; no definite D call. For the CDR3, the DNA is TGTGCCAGCAGTTTACCGCAGAAAGAGACCCAGTACTTC. This translates into CASSLPQKETQYF. The complete variable domain, with remaining parts taken from reference TRBV28 and TRBJ2-5, reads DVKVTQSSRYLVKRTGEKVFLECVQDMDHENMFWYRQDPGLGLRLIYFSYDVKMKEKGDIPEGYSVSREKKERFSLILESASTNQTSMYLCASSLPQKETQYFGPGTRLLVL.